This TCR beta chain was captured in a study of CD8 T cells in Susac syndrome. The length of the CDR3 is 19 residues. Germline-derived CDR1 and CDR2 are SGHVS and FNYEAQ. With V trimmed by 1 base and J by 5 bases, 10 bases remained unmatched. TEMRA cells were FACS-enriched and CD8+ and CD4+ T cells negatively isolated. It was with random hexamers that 0.5 to 1 ug RNA was reverse transcribed. The TCR beta CDR3 was amplified by immunoSEQ multiplex PCR across 54 Vbeta, 13 Jbeta. Using its own MiXCR run on the immunoSEQ multiplex PCR reads, TCRdb lists one record per CDR3 protein. The sample lists about 300,000 distinct CDR3 sequences; 92% were seen once.

The V call is TRBV7-6, the J call TRBJ2-1; 14 bases agree with TRBD2. Sequencing was done on a sample of CD4+ T cells from PBMCs. The sequence was obtained from a human donor with multiple sclerosis. The CDR3 sequence is CASSLGGWTSGRPHNEQFF. The CDR3 coding sequence is TGTGCCAGCAGCTTAGGAGGCTGGACTAGCGGGAGGCCCCACAATGAGCAGTTCTTC.